Following are 31 T cell receptor beta chains from one sample sequenced in a study of T cell clonality in common variable immunodeficiency. TCRdb's copy holds only in-frame clones and misses some; the assay was immunoSEQ multiplex PCR. This sample comprises approximately 75,000 clones, none seen once only. The source material was peripheral blood mononuclear cells. The receptor source for this set is a person aged 18-70 years in good health.

This clone was found many times. Sequencing ends 3 residues short of the CDR3 end; the germline J gene provides the rest. The chain recombines TRBV20-1 with TRBJ2-3, with 9 positions matching TRBD1. The V segment lost 4 bases and the J segment 4 bases; nucleotides outside the gene matches: 12. The CDR3 is 16 amino acids. Germline V CDR1 and CDR2: DFQATT, SNEGSKA (reference sequence). The sequenced CDR3 bases are TGCAGTGCTACCCAAGAGGGACAGGGTAACGCAGATACG. It encodes CSATQEGQGNADT. The entire CDR3 protein is CSATQEGQGNADTQYF.

There are many counts of this clone. The read terminates 3 residues before the CDR3 end, so the remaining end is supplied by the germline J gene. The rearrangement joins TRBV7-2 to TRBJ2-3; 7 bases agree with TRBD1. With 4 bases clipped from V and 4 bases from J, the junction kept 5 bases outside the gene matches. Germline CDR1 is SGHTA and CDR2 is FQGNSA. The CDR3 contains 14 residues. CDR3 bases read: TGTGCCAGCAGCTCCAGGACAGGACCAGATACG. Its translation is CASSSRTGPDT. The whole CDR3 reads CASSSRTGPDTQYF.

At least ten counts were recorded for this clone. The CDR3 is cut off 3 residues early in the read; its end comes from the germline J gene. The V call is TRBV7-3, the J call TRBJ2-2; 7 bases line up with TRBD1. Trimming cost V 3 bases and J 4 bases; bases outside gene matches: 5. The CDR3 has 15 residues. Germline V CDR1 and CDR2: SGHTA, FQGTGA. The sequenced CDR3 bases are TGTGCCAGCAGCTTCTCAGGGGGTCTCACCGGGGAG. Its protein product is CASSFSGGLTGE. The whole CDR3 region reads CASSFSGGLTGELFF.

This clone was detected ten times or more. The read falls 3 residues short of the CDR3 end, and the missing part is taken from the germline J gene. The chain employs TRBV20-1 and TRBJ2-7, with D tentatively TRBD2 (6 bases). V gave up 6 bases and J gave up 1 base, with 22 bases separating them. The CDR3 consists of 16 residues. Germline-derived CDR1 and CDR2 are DFQATT and SNEGSKA (reference sequence). The covered CDR3 bases are TGCAGTGCCCCCCCTTTGAGTGGGACTGATTCCTACGAG. It encodes CSAPPLSGTDSYE. The full CDR3 reads CSAPPLSGTDSYEQYF.

This clone was seen many times. The CDR3 goes on 3 residues after the read ends, and that part is filled in from the germline J gene. The chain employs TRBV20-1 and TRBJ2-3, with 7 nucleotides matching TRBD1. Trimming at V came to 3 bases and at J to 6 bases, leaving 12 bases not matched to a gene. The germline V gene has CDR1 DFQATT and CDR2 SNEGSKA (reference sequence). This CDR3 has 15 amino acids. CDR3 bases read: TGCAGTGCTAGTCTTGGACAGGCGACCCGGGATACG. Its translation is CSASLGQATRDT. Given in full, the CDR3 is CSASLGQATRDTQYF.

This clone was found many times. The read terminates 3 residues before the CDR3 end, so the remaining end is supplied by the germline J gene. The chain uses TRBV18 and TRBJ2-5; 7 positions agree with TRBD1. Germline loops: CDR1 KGHSH, CDR2 LQKENI. The junction had 5 bases not matched to a gene; V was cut back by 2 bases and J by 2 bases. This CDR3 is 15 amino acids long. The CDR3 loop is CASSPRRQGQETQYF. The covered CDR3 bases are TGTGCCAGCTCACCAAGGAGACAGGGTCAAGAGACC.

This clone has at least ten counts. The read stops 3 residues short of the end of the CDR3; the missing end is completed from the germline J gene. The chain carries TRBV5-1 and TRBJ2-5; D is unclear. The CDR3 loop spans 13 amino acids. Germline assignment: CDR1 SGHRS and CDR2 YFSETQ. V was clipped by 5 bases and J by 4 bases, with 12 bases between them. The chain's CDR3 is CASSLVLRETQYF. CDR3 DNA (partial): TGCGCCAGCAGTTTAGTCCTGAGAGAGACC.

This clone was counted many times. The CDR3 end is not reached by the read, which stops 3 residues before it; the germline J gene fills it in. The chain carries TRBV6-4 and TRBJ2-3; D might be TRBD1 (6 bases). Germline lookup yields CDR1 MRHNA and CDR2 SNTAGT. Trimming cost V 9 bases and J 3 bases, with 16 bases left between them. The length of the CDR3 is 14 residues. The CDR3 here is CASRQDMGTDTQYF. The sequenced CDR3 bases are TGTGCCAGTAGACAGGATATGGGTACAGATACG.

This clone was observed many times. The CDR3 end is not reached by the read, which stops 3 residues before it; the germline J gene fills it in. V and J are TRBV5-1 and TRBJ2-5; D may be TRBD2 (6 bases). This CDR3 comprises 13 residues. Per germline, CDR1 SGHRS and CDR2 YFSETQ. Trimming cost V 4 bases and J 7 bases, with 14 bases left between them. The CDR3 DNA, read in part, is TGCGCCAGCAGCCTAGCGCTCCGAGGGACC. Its translation: CASSLALRGT. The whole CDR3 region reads CASSLALRGTQYF. Together with reference TRBV5-1 and TRBJ2-5, the CDR3 gives the full variable domain: KAGVTQTPRYLIKTRGQQVTLSCSPISGHRSVSWYQQTPGQGLQFLFEYFSETQRNKGNFPGRFSGRQFSNSRSEMNVSTLELGDSALYLCASSLALRGTQYFGPGTRLLVL.

This clone was seen many times. The sequence runs out 3 residues before the end of the CDR3; the remainder is reconstructed from the germline J gene. The chain joins TRBV18 to TRBJ2-3; D ambiguous. CDR1 KGHSH and CDR2 LQKENI come from the germline V gene. The CDR3 length is 14 residues. The CDR3 sequence: CASSPIPSTGTQYF. CDR3 bases read: TGTGCCAGCTCACCCATCCCCTCGACTGGCACG.

This clone was seen at least ten times. The CDR3 is cut off 3 residues early in the read; its end comes from the germline J gene. V gene TRBV30 combines with J gene TRBJ2-3; 11 bases match TRBD2. After removal of 3 bases from V and 1 base from J, the junction contained 0 bases not matched to a gene. Looked up from germline, CDR1 is GTSNPN and CDR2 is SVGIG (reference sequence). CDR3 length: 14 residues. CDR3 DNA (partial): TGTGCCTGGAGGGGACTAGCGGGCACAGATACG. Amino acid sequence: CAWRGLAGTDT. The full CDR3 sequence reads CAWRGLAGTDTQYF.

This clone was counted ten times or more. The read terminates 3 residues before the CDR3 end, so the remaining end is supplied by the germline J gene. The chain uses TRBV15 and TRBJ1-2; no clear D gene. In germline, CDR1 is LNHNV, CDR2 YYDKDF (reference sequence). Trimming shortened V by 1 base and J by 6 bases, and 9 bases separated the two germline ends. The CDR3 loop spans 13 amino acids. The CDR3 loop is CATSRGLLDGYTF. CDR3 DNA (partial): TGTGCCACCAGCAGAGGCTTACTGGATGGC.

This clone was recorded many times. With the read ending 3 residues before the CDR3 end, the germline J gene is used to fill in that end. The chain combines TRBV10-3 with TRBJ1-2; no definite D call. The CDR3 is made up of 14 amino acids. Germline CDR1 and CDR2: ENHRY and SYGVKD. Trimming removed 4 bases from V and 5 bases from J, with 14 bases in between. The sequenced part of the CDR3 DNA is TGTGCCATCAGTGCGATCGGGGATCGGTATGGC. Its protein product is CAISAIGDRYG. In full, the CDR3 is CAISAIGDRYGYTF.

This clone occurred many times. Read sequence stops 3 residues before the CDR3 end, and the germline J gene provides the missing end. The chain is built from TRBV29-1 and TRBJ1-2, with D perhaps TRBD1 (6 bases). CDR3 length: 13 residues. V lost 2 bases and J 6 bases, leaving 13 bases between the germline ends. Germline V gives CDR1 SQVTM, CDR2 ANQGSEA. The DNA read from the CDR3 is TGCAGCGTTGAAAGTATACAGGGAGATGGC. Amino acid sequence: CSVESIQGDG. The whole CDR3 region reads CSVESIQGDGYTF.

The table lists this clone with many counts. The CDR3 end falls 3 residues outside the read, so it is completed with the germline J gene. The chain recombines TRBV5-6 with TRBJ2-2, with TRBD2 as a possible D gene (6 bases). Trimming left V 1 base short and J 0 bases short, with 7 bases between. The CDR3 covers 15 residues. CDR1 and CDR2 from the germline V gene are SGHDT and YYEEEE. CDR3 amino acids: CASSLPSANTGELFF. The part of the CDR3 DNA that was read is TGTGCCAGCAGCTTGCCTAGCGCGAACACCGGGGAG.

This clone was detected many times. The CDR3 end lies 3 residues beyond the end of the read and is filled in from the germline J gene. The chain recombines TRBV14 with TRBJ2-3, with 15 nucleotides matching TRBD2. Germline loops: CDR1 SGHDN, CDR2 FVKESK. Unmatched junction bases numbered 3, after V lost 0 bases and J lost 8 bases. This CDR3 comprises 16 residues. Incomplete CDR3 DNA: TGTGCCAGCAGCCAAGATCCGGGACTAGCGGGAGGTACG. Residues: CASSQDPGLAGGT. The whole CDR3 protein reads CASSQDPGLAGGTQYF. The entire variable domain, with the rest obtained from reference TRBV14 and TRBJ2-3, is as follows: EAGVTQFPSHSVIEKGQTVTLRCDPISGHDNLYWYRRVMGKEIKFLLHFVKESKQDESGMPNNRFLAERTGGTYSTLKVQPAELEDSGVYFCASSQDPGLAGGTQYFGPGTRLTVL.

This clone has at least ten counts. The CDR3 end falls 3 residues outside the read, so it is completed with the germline J gene. The rearrangement joins TRBV10-3 to TRBJ1-5, with D maybe TRBD1 (6 bases). The CDR3 is 12 residues long. Germline values: CDR1 ENHRY, CDR2 SYGVKD. Trimming took 8 bases from V and 5 from J, leaving 10 bases between them. The part of the CDR3 DNA that was read is TGTGCCATCGGACAGCCGGATCAGCCC. Translation gives CAIGQPDQP. The whole CDR3 sequence is CAIGQPDQPQHF.

This clone was seen many times. The junction departs from the called germline gene at one end, perhaps through a read error. Coverage ceases 3 residues before the CDR3 finishes, and the germline J gene fills in the end. The genes are TRBV4-2 and TRBJ2-1; TRBD2 matches 8 bases. This CDR3 contains 16 residues. Germline CDR1 reads LGHNA; CDR2 reads YNFKEQ. The CDR3 sequence is CASSQDTAGLGHEQFF. The sequenced part of the CDR3 DNA is TGCGCCAGCAGCCAAGATACAGCGGGACTAGGGCATGAG.

This clone was observed many times. The CDR3 goes on 3 residues after the read ends, and that part is filled in from the germline J gene. V gene TRBV7-9 combines with J gene TRBJ2-7, with D perhaps TRBD2 (7 bases). CDR1 and CDR2 from the germline V gene are SEHNR and FQNEAQ (reference sequence). V shed 3 bases and J shed 3 bases, with 12 bases lying between them. This CDR3 has 14 amino acids. The covered CDR3 bases are TGTGCCAGCAGCTTGGCGGGGGCAGTCTACGAG. Amino acids: CASSLAGAVYE. The full CDR3 is CASSLAGAVYEQYF.

This clone came up many times. Coverage ceases 3 residues before the CDR3 finishes, and the germline J gene fills in the end. This rearrangement joins TRBV4-1 to TRBJ1-6, with TRBD1 identical over 7 bases. The CDR3 covers 16 residues. V was pared by 4 bases and J by 8 bases, with 11 bases of the junction left unmatched. Germline V lookup: CDR1 MGHRA, CDR2 YSYEKL. The CDR3 is CASSLLKGDSYSPLHF. The sequenced CDR3 bases are TGCGCCAGCAGCCTACTTAAAGGGGACAGCTATTCACCC.

This clone was counted at least ten times. The CDR3 goes on 3 residues after the read ends, and that part is filled in from the germline J gene. This same CDR3 is encoded by further DNA sequences in the sample. This sequence joins TRBV7-2 and TRBJ2-1, with 8 bases that match TRBD2. V dropped 5 bases and J dropped 2; count of bases not matched to a gene: 5. CDR3 size: 15 residues. Germline CDR1 reads SGHTA; CDR2 reads FQGNSA. The chain's CDR3 is CASSLTSGPYNEQFF. CDR3 DNA (partial): TGTGCCAGCAGCCTAACTAGCGGCCCCTACAATGAG.

This clone was seen ten or more times. Germline is not matched at one junction end, which may reflect a read error. Coverage ceases 3 residues before the CDR3 finishes, and the germline J gene fills in the end. The chain joins TRBV4-2 to TRBJ2-7; possibly TRBD1 for D (6 bases). The CDR3 is made up of 13 amino acids. Per the germline V gene, CDR1 is LGHNA and CDR2 is YNFKEQ. The CDR3 reads CASSQVTGSEQYF. The part of the CDR3 DNA that was read is TGCGCCAGCAGCCAAGTCACAGGGTCCGAG.

Details on this clone: The read stops 3 residues short of the end of the CDR3; the missing end is completed from the germline J gene. The rearrangement uses TRBV11-2 and TRBJ2-7, with 10 positions matching TRBD1. With V trimmed by 5 bases and J by 3 bases, 7 bases remained unmatched. CDR3 length equals 15 residues. Per germline, CDR1 SGHAT and CDR2 FQNNGV. CDR3 residues: CASSLMGQGHYEQYF. CDR3 bases read: TGTGCCAGCAGCCTCATGGGACAGGGGCACTACGAG. The full variable domain, with the rest looked up from reference TRBV11-2 and TRBJ2-7, is EAGVAQSPRYKIIEKRQSVAFWCNPISGHATLYWYQQILGQGPKLLIQFQNNGVVDDSQLPKDRFSAERLKGVDSTLKIQPAKLEDSAVYLCASSLMGQGHYEQYFGPGTRLTVT.

This clone was counted at least ten times. With the read ending 3 residues before the CDR3 end, the germline J gene is used to fill in that end. V is TRBV29-1 and J is TRBJ1-1; a weak D match, TRBD1 (5 bases). This CDR3 has 13 residues. V shed 1 base and J shed 3 bases, with 9 bases lying between them. Germline lookup yields CDR1 SQVTM and CDR2 ANQGSEA. The CDR3 sequence is CSVEVGGDTEAFF. CDR3 DNA, as far as it was read: TGCAGCGTTGAAGTGGGAGGGGACACTGAA.

This clone was counted at least ten times. The read halts 3 residues ahead of the CDR3 end, with the missing end drawn from the germline J gene. The genes are TRBV6-2 or TRBV6-3 and TRBJ2-3; 7 bases align to TRBD1. The CDR3 is 14 residues long. Germline values: CDR1 MNHEY, CDR2 SVGEGT. Trimming removed 2 bases from V and 5 bases from J; junction bases left unmatched: 4. The part of the CDR3 DNA that was read is TGTGCCAGCAGTTACAGACAGGGTGGAGATACG. It specifies CASSYRQGGDT. The CDR3 as a whole reads CASSYRQGGDTQYF.

This clone was observed at least ten times. The CDR3 end lies 3 residues beyond the end of the read and is filled in from the germline J gene. The chain links TRBV10-2 to TRBJ2-7, with 9 bases that match TRBD1. Trimming took 8 bases from V and 1 from J; bases not matched to a gene: 9. The CDR3 contains 15 residues. The V gene's germline CDR1 is WSHSY and CDR2 SAAADI. CDR3 DNA, as far as it was read: TGCGCCAGCGGAGGGACAGGGTCGGGGTCCTACGAG. This translates into CASGGTGSGSYE. The full CDR3 protein reads CASGGTGSGSYEQYF.

This clone was picked up many times. The CDR3 end falls 3 residues outside the read, so it is completed with the germline J gene. The rearrangement uses TRBV7-9 and TRBJ1-2; TRBD1 aligns across 7 bases. This CDR3 has 15 residues. Germline V gene lookup returns CDR1 SEHNR and CDR2 FQNEAQ (reference sequence). The CDR3 DNA, read in part, is TGTGCCAGCAGCGTGCCTTTGACAGGGAGATACGGC. This gives the protein CASSVPLTGRYG. The complete CDR3 sequence is CASSVPLTGRYGYTF.

This clone has at least ten counts. The read gets to within 3 residues of the CDR3 end, and the germline J gene fills in the rest. The genes are TRBV6-2 or TRBV6-3 and TRBJ2-7, with 7 nucleotides matching TRBD2. The CDR3 has 14 residues. Germline trimming cut 7 bases from V and 2 bases from J; bases unmatched to any gene: 8. Germline V gene data show CDR1 as MNHEY and CDR2 as SVGEGT. This chain's CDR3 is CASNEHGLAYEQYF. CDR3 DNA, as far as it was read: TGTGCCAGCAACGAGCACGGACTAGCCTACGAG.

This clone was seen repeatedly, ten times or more. The observed sequence ends 3 residues before the CDR3 terminus, with the missing tail filled in from the germline J gene. The chain has TRBV29-1 and TRBJ1-4, with D possibly being TRBD1 (5 bases). The germline V gene has CDR1 SQVTM and CDR2 ANQGSEA. The CDR3 length is 14 residues. Trimming stripped 7 bases from V and 8 bases from J, with 20 bases between. Incomplete CDR3 DNA: TGCAGCGCCCTCCTAACGGGGGGGGACGAAAAA. Its protein product is CSALLTGGDEK. The CDR3 reads in full as CSALLTGGDEKLFF. Supplemented by reference TRBV29-1 and TRBJ1-4, the full variable domain reads SAVISQKPSRDICQRGTSLTIQCQVDSQVTMMFWYRQQPGQSLTLIATANQGSEATYESGFVIDKFPISRPNLTFSTLTVSNMSPEDSSIYLCSALLTGGDEKLFFGSGTQLSVL.

Many counts were recorded for this clone. The read stops 3 residues short of the end of the CDR3; the missing end is completed from the germline J gene. This chain uses TRBV14 with TRBJ2-7, with D perhaps TRBD2 (7 bases). CDR3 length: 15 residues. In germline, CDR1 is SGHDN, CDR2 FVKESK. The V end lost 1 base, the J end lost 2 bases, and 12 bases lay between the germline ends. CDR3 amino acids: CASSQVAGAPYEQYF. CDR3 DNA, as far as it was read: TGTGCCAGCAGCCAAGTCGCGGGGGCGCCCTACGAG.

There are many counts of this clone. The read terminates 3 residues ahead of where the CDR3 ends, so the germline J gene completes it. The chain employs TRBV5-5 and TRBJ2-7; TRBD2 matches 9 bases. Germline CDR1 is SGHKS and CDR2 is YYEKEE (reference sequence). CDR3 length: 15 amino acids. V gave up 2 bases and J gave up 2 bases; unmatched junction bases: 5. CDR3 DNA (partial): TGTGCCAGCAGCTTCCTGACTAGCGGCCCCTACGAG. Protein product: CASSFLTSGPYE. From start to end, the CDR3 is CASSFLTSGPYEQYF. The entire variable domain, with the rest obtained from reference TRBV5-5 and TRBJ2-7, is as follows: DAGVTQSPTHLIKTRGQQVTLRCSPISGHKSVSWYQQVLGQGPQFIFQYYEKEERGRGNFPDRFSARQFPNYSSELNVNALLLGDSALYLCASSFLTSGPYEQYFGPGTRLTVT.